This T cell receptor (beta chain) derives from a study of T cells after yellow fever vaccination. Study-level findings and limits: Across the CD4 and CD8 compartments, a small share of clonotypes was present in both. One caveat is that FACS-sorted repertoires could contain abundant clonotypes contaminating from the bulk population. Subsequent booster samples again held most clones from primary vaccination (96% CD4, over 80% CD8).

TCRdb reprocessed the 5' RACE reads with MiXCR, giving one entry per CDR3 protein. The repertoire holds 620,000 or so distinct CDR3 sequences, with roughly 17% as singletons. On this clonotype: The antigen remains undetermined.

V gave up 0 bases and J gave up 2 bases, with 14 bases separating them. From germline, CDR1 is DFQATT and CDR2 SNEGSKA (reference sequence). The CDR3 loop spans 17 amino acids. The rearrangement joins TRBV20-1 to TRBJ1-6, with D possibly TRBD1 on 5 matching bases. This receptor was obtained from a man aged 18 to 29 who received the YFV17D yellow fever vaccine. Sequences were derived from PBMCs, sampled roughly 5 days after the first yellow fever vaccination. The CDR3 bases are TGCAGTGCTAGAGACATTCAGGGTCAGGCCTATAATTCACCCCTCCACTTT. Translated: CSARDIQGQAYNSPLHF.